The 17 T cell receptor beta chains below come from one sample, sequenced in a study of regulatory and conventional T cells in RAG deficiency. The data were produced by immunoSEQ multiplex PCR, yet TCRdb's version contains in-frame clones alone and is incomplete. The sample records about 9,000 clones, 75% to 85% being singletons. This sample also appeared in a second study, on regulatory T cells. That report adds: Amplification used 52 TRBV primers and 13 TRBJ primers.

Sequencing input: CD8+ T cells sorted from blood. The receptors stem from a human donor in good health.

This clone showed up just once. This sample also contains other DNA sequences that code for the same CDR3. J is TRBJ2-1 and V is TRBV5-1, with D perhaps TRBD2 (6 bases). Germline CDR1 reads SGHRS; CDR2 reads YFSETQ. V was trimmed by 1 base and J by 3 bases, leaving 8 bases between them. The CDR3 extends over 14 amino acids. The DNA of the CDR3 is TGCGCCAGCAGCTTGACCGGGGGCTACAATGAGCAGTTCTTC. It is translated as CASSLTGGYNEQFF.

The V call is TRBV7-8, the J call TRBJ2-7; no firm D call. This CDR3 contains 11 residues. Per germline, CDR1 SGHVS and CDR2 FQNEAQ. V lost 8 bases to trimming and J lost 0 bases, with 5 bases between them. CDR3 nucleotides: TGTGCCAGCGGCGGCTCCTACGAGCAGTACTTC. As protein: CASGGSYEQYF.

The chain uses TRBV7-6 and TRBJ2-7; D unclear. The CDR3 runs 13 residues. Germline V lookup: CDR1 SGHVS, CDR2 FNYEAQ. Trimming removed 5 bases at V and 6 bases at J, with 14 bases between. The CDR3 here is CASSRSISREQYF. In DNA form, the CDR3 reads TGTGCCAGCAGCCGCAGTATTAGCCGCGAGCAGTACTTC.

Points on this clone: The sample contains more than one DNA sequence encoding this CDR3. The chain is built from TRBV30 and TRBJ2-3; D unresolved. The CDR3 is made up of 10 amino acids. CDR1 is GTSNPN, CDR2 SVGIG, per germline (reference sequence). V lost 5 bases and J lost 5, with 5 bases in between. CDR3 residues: CAWGLDTQYF. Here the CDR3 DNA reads TGTGCCTGGGGGTTAGATACGCAGTATTTT.

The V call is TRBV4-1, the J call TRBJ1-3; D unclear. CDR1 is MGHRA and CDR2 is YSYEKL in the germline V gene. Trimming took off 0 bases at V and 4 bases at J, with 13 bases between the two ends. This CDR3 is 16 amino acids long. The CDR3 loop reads CASSQEVAGLGNTIYF. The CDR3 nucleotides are TGCGCCAGCAGCCAAGAAGTTGCAGGCCTCGGAAACACCATATATTTT.

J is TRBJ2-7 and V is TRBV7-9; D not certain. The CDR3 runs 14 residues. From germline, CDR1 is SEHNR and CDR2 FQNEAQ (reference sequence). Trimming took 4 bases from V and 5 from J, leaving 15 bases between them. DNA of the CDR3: TGTGCCAGCAGCTCCGGACCCGGCGTGGACGAGCAGTACTTC. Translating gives CASSSGPGVDEQYF.

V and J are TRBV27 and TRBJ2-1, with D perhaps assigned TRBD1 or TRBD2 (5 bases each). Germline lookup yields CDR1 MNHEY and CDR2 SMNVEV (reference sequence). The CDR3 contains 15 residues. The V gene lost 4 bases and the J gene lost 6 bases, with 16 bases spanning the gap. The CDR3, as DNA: TGTGCCAGCAGTTCCTCTCCACGAGGGGCCAATGAGCAGTTCTTC. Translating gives CASSSSPRGANEQFF.

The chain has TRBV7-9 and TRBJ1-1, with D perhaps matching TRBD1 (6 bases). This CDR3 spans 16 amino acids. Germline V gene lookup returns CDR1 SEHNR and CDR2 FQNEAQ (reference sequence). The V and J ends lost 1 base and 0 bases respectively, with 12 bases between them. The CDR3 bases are TGTGCCAGCAGCTTAGGGGGACACTACATGAACACTGAAGCTTTCTTT. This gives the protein CASSLGGHYMNTEAFF.

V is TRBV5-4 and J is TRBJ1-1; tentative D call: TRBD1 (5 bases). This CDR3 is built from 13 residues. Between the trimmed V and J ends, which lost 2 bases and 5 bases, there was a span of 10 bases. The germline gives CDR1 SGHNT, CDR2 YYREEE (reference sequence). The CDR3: CASSFPEGTEAFF. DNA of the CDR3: TGTGCCAGCAGCTTTCCGGAGGGGACTGAAGCTTTCTTT.

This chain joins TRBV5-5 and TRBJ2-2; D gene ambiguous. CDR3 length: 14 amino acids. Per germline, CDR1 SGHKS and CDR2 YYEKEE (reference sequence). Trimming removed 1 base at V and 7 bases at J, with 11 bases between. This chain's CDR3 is CASSLYQTHGELFF. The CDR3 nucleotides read TGTGCCAGCAGCTTGTACCAGACCCACGGGGAGCTGTTTTTT.

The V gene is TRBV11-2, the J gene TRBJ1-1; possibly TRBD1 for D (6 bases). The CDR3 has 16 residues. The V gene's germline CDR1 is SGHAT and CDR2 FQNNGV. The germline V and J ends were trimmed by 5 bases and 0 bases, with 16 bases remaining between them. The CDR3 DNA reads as TGTGCCAGCAGCCGGCGACAGGCGCTAATGAACACTGAAGCTTTCTTT. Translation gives CASSRRQALMNTEAFF.

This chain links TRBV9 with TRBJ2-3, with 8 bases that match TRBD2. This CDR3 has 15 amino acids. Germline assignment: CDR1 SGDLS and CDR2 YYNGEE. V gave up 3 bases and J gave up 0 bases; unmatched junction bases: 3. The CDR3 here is CASSAGGLSTDTQYF. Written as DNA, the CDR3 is TGTGCCAGCAGCGCGGGGGGGCTTAGCACAGATACGCAGTATTTT.

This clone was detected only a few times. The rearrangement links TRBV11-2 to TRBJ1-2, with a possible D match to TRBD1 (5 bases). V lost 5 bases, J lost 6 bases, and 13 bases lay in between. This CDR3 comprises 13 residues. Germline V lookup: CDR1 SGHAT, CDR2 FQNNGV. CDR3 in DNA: TGTGCCAGCAGCCAGCCGGGACCAAATGGCTACACCTTC. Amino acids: CASSQPGPNGYTF. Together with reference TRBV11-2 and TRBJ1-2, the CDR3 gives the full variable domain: EAGVAQSPRYKIIEKRQSVAFWCNPISGHATLYWYQQILGQGPKLLIQFQNNGVVDDSQLPKDRFSAERLKGVDSTLKIQPAKLEDSAVYLCASSQPGPNGYTFGSGTRLTVV.

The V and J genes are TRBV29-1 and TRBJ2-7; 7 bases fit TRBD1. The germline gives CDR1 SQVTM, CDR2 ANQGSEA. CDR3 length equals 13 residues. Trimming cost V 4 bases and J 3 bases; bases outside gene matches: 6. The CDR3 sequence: CSVAGRDSYEQYF. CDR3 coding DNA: TGCAGCGTTGCCGGTCGGGACAGCTACGAGCAGTACTTC.

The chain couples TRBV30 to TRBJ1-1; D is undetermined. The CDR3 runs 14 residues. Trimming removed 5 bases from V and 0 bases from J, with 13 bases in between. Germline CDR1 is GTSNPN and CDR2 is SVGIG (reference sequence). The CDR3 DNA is TGTGCCTGGGGGCTCATCGGGATGAACACTGAAGCTTTCTTT. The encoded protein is CAWGLIGMNTEAFF.

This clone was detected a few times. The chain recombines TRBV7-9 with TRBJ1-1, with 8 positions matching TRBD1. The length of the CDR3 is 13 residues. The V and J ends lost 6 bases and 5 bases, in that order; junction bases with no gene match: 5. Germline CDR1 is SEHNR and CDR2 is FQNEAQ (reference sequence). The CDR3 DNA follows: TGTGCCAGCAGTGGGGACAGGCCGACTGAAGCTTTCTTT. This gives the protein CASSGDRPTEAFF.

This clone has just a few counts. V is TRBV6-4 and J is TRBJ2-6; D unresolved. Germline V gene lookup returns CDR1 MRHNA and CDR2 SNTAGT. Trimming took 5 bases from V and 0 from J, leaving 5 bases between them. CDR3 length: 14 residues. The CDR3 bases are TGTGCCAGCAGTACAGACTCTGGGGCCAACGTCCTGACTTTC. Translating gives CASSTDSGANVLTF.